A single sample is the source of the 14 T cell receptor beta chains below, sequenced in a study of cytomegalovirus exposure and HLA in healthy donors. It was with 60 Vbeta and 13 Jbeta primers that the PCR ran. TCRdb's copy holds only in-frame clones and misses some; the assay was immunoSEQ multiplex PCR. The data show roughly 150,000 clones, with around three quarters seen just once and approximately 1.5% held by the top ten. Sequenced material: PBMCs. These receptors originate from a man aged 40-49 years in good health and CMV-seronegative.

In the case of this clone: The same CDR3 is also encoded by other DNA sequences in this sample. The V and J genes are TRBV9 and TRBJ2-1; 8 nucleotides line up with TRBD2. In germline, CDR1 is SGDLS, CDR2 YYNGEE. Unmatched junction bases numbered 4, after V lost 2 bases and J lost 6 bases. The CDR3 has 14 residues. The CDR3 bases are TGTGCCAGCAGCGTCACCGGGACTAGCAATGAGCAGTTCTTC. Its translation: CASSVTGTSNEQFF. Looking up the rest from reference TRBV9 and TRBJ2-1 gives the full variable domain: DSGVTQTPKHLITATGQRVTLRCSPRSGDLSVYWYQQSLDQGLQFLIQYYNGEERAKGNILERFSAQQFPDLHSELNLSSLELGDSALYFCASSVTGTSNEQFFGPGTRLTVL.

The genes are TRBV11-2 and TRBJ2-5; 9 bases agree with TRBD2. In germline, CDR1 is SGHAT, CDR2 FQNNGV. V shed 3 bases, J shed 5 bases, and the junction held 7 bases outside the gene matches. The CDR3 sequence is 15 residues long. CDR3 nucleotide sequence: TGTGCCAGCAGCTTTAGCGGGAGAGGTTGGGAGACCCAGTACTTC. This encodes CASSFSGRGWETQYF.

The chain joins TRBV7-3 to TRBJ2-3, with 10 nucleotides matching TRBD2. V shed 5 bases and J 7 bases; nucleotides not matched to a gene: 6. The germline V gene encodes CDR1 SGHTA and CDR2 FQGTGA. This CDR3 has 14 amino acids. The CDR3 loop reads CASSASGRANTQYF. In nucleotides, the CDR3 is TGTGCCAGCAGCGCAAGCGGGAGGGCTAATACGCAGTATTTT.

This clone was seen just once. V and J are TRBV9 and TRBJ2-7, with 9 bases lining up with TRBD1. The V segment lost 3 bases and the J segment 4 bases; nucleotides outside the gene matches: 5. CDR1 is SGDLS and CDR2 is YYNGEE in the germline V gene. The CDR3 contains 14 residues. This CDR3 is CASSAGTGYYEQYF. CDR3 nucleotide sequence: TGTGCCAGCAGCGCCGGGACAGGGTATTACGAGCAGTACTTC.

This clone was recorded a few times. The J gene is TRBJ1-3, the V gene TRBV2; maybe TRBD1 (6 bases). This CDR3 contains 12 residues. Germline V gives CDR1 SNHLY, CDR2 FYNNEI. V lost 8 bases to trimming and J lost 4 bases, with 9 bases between them. CDR3 amino acids: CASYRVGNTIYF. In nucleotides, the CDR3 is TGTGCCAGCTACAGGGTGGGAAACACCATATATTTT.

The V and J genes are TRBV11-1 and TRBJ2-2; D is perhaps TRBD2 (5 bases). V was shortened by 5 bases and J by 4 bases, with 11 bases between the two germline ends. Germline assignment: CDR1 SGHAT and CDR2 FQDESV (reference sequence). The CDR3 consists of 14 residues. CDR3 region: CASSPWAGTGELFF. The CDR3 DNA is TGTGCCAGCAGCCCCTGGGCGGGCACCGGGGAGCTGTTTTTT.

This sequence joins TRBV2 and TRBJ1-5; unclear D gene. The length of the CDR3 is 14 residues. V lost 7 bases and J 2 bases, leaving 12 bases between the germline ends. The germline gives CDR1 SNHLY, CDR2 FYNNEI. CDR3 nucleotides: TGTGCCAGCACCTTCCCCGGAGGCAATCAGCCCCAGCATTTT. Protein product: CASTFPGGNQPQHF.

J is TRBJ1-1 and V is TRBV11-2, with D unresolved. Germline CDR1 and CDR2: SGHAT and FQNNGV. The CDR3 length is 17 residues. Trimming took 1 base from V and 3 from J, leaving 18 bases between them. CDR3 sequence reads: CASSLGMAVGRDTEAFF. CDR3 nucleotides: TGTGCCAGCAGCTTAGGGATGGCTGTAGGGAGGGACACTGAAGCTTTCTTT.

The J gene is TRBJ1-1, the V gene TRBV7-9, with D possibly TRBD1 on 5 matching bases. Trimming removed 0 bases from V and 1 base from J, with 15 bases in between. The CDR3 runs to 17 residues. Germline V lookup: CDR1 SEHNR, CDR2 FQNEAQ (reference sequence). CDR3 coding DNA: TGTGCCAGCAGCTTAGCCCTCACCAGGGCCCCGAACACTGAAGCTTTCTTT. Amino acids: CASSLALTRAPNTEAFF.

This sequence joins TRBV19 and TRBJ1-1, with D possibly matching TRBD1 (6 bases). The CDR3 is 14 residues long. Trimming cost V 2 bases and J 4 bases, with 11 bases left between them. Looked up from germline, CDR1 is LNHDA and CDR2 is SQIVND (reference sequence). As DNA, the CDR3 is TGTGCCAGTAGTATACGGGGGGGGCCCACTGAAGCTTTCTTT. As protein: CASSIRGGPTEAFF.

CDR3 nucleotide sequence: TGTGCCAGCAGTGACCATTTGACGGACAGGGGGCGAAGAGAAAAACTGTTTTTT. It encodes CASSDHLTDRGRREKLFF. This chain joins TRBV27 and TRBJ1-4; TRBD1 agrees at 11 bases. The CDR3 contains 18 residues. Germline CDR1 is MNHEY and CDR2 is SMNVEV (reference sequence). V lost 5 bases and J lost 8; bases outside the gene matches: 16.

CDR3 bases: TGTGCCAGCAGCTTAGCGCAAGGGGGCGCAGAGTACGAGCAGTACGTC. Its protein is CASSLAQGGAEYEQYV. The V call is TRBV7-9, the J call TRBJ2-7, with 7 nucleotides matching TRBD1. This CDR3 comprises 16 residues. V shed 0 bases and J 4 bases; nucleotides not matched to a gene: 9. Germline CDR1 and CDR2: SEHNR and FQNEAQ (reference sequence).

This clone has only a few counts. The chain couples TRBV18 to TRBJ2-1; 8 bases agree with TRBD2. V shed 2 bases, J shed 4 bases, and the junction held 4 bases outside the gene matches. The CDR3 extends over 15 amino acids. Germline loops: CDR1 KGHSH, CDR2 LQKENI. The CDR3 region has the DNA TGTGCCAGCTCACCAGGAATAGCGGGGTACAATGAGCAGTTCTTC. Encoded protein: CASSPGIAGYNEQFF.

The chain joins TRBV19 to TRBJ2-3; 7 bases agree with TRBD2. Germline assignment: CDR1 LNHDA and CDR2 SQIVND (reference sequence). V was clipped by 7 bases and J by 4 bases; unmatched bases: 14. The CDR3 extends over 16 amino acids. CDR3 in amino acids: CASKGRGGKDADTQYF. As DNA, the CDR3 is TGTGCCAGTAAGGGGAGGGGAGGGAAGGACGCAGATACGCAGTATTTT.